This entry lists 10 T cell receptor beta chains sequenced from one sample in a study of response to subunit inactivated influenza vaccine. One entry per CDR3 protein, called by TCRdb with MiXCR from the RT-PCR reads. The top ten clones hold 1.5% to 2% of a sample with about 480,000 distinct CDR3 sequences, 25% of them seen once. Sequenced material: CD4+ T cells sorted from PBMCs, taken 5 days after vaccination. These TCRs come from a man aged 50-60 years who received an inactivated influenza vaccine.

The chain has TRBV18 and TRBJ2-5; no definite D call. This CDR3 contains 15 residues. The V gene's germline CDR1 is KGHSH and CDR2 LQKENI. V was shortened by 3 bases and J by 0 bases, with 11 bases between the two germline ends. The DNA for the CDR3 is TGTGCCAGCTCACCGAACGCGATGGACCAAGAGACCCAGTACTTC. Its translation is CASSPNAMDQETQYF. Looking up the rest from reference TRBV18 and TRBJ2-5 gives the full variable domain: NAGVMQNPRHLVRRRGQEARLRCSPMKGHSHVYWYRQLPEEGLKFMVYLQKENIIDESGMPKERFSAEFPKEGPSILRIQQVVRGDSAAYFCASSPNAMDQETQYFGPGTRLLVL.

Notes on this clonotype: Germline and junction disagree at one end, which may indicate a read error. The chain links TRBV6-4 to TRBJ2-1; 9 positions agree with TRBD2. Looked up from germline, CDR1 is MRHNA and CDR2 is SNTAGT. CDR3 length: 18 residues. The CDR3 sequence is CACSRRLAGKGSYNEQFF. CDR3 DNA sequence: TGTGCCTGCAGTAGGCGCCTAGCGGGAAAGGGCTCCTACAATGAGCAGTTCTTC.

This chain links TRBV24-1 with TRBJ2-1, with TRBD2 matching 14 bases. The CDR3 sequence is 20 residues long. The V gene's germline CDR1 is KGHDR and CDR2 SFDVKD. Trimming removed 3 bases from V and 2 bases from J; junction bases left unmatched: 11. DNA for the CDR3: TGTGCCACCAGTGATCCAAATGGACTAGCGGGAGGCCCAACCTACAATGAGCAGTTCTTC. Translated: CATSDPNGLAGGPTYNEQFF.

CDR3 region: CSARLEGQGAYEQYF. CDR3 bases: TGCAGTGCTAGGCTGGAGGGACAGGGGGCCTACGAGCAGTACTTC. This chain uses TRBV20-1 with TRBJ2-7; 11 bases are a match to TRBD1. Losses at the gene ends were 3 bases for V and 2 bases for J; bases not matched to a gene: 6. The CDR3 consists of 15 residues. Looked up from germline, CDR1 is DFQATT and CDR2 is SNEGSKA (reference sequence).

The rearrangement joins TRBV7-8 to TRBJ2-2; D call uncertain. This CDR3 comprises 15 residues. Trimming removed 1 base from V and 7 bases from J, with 13 bases in between. Per germline, CDR1 SGHVS and CDR2 FQNEAQ. The chain's CDR3 is CASSLERVQVGELFF. DNA for the CDR3: TGTGCCAGCAGCTTAGAACGCGTGCAAGTCGGGGAGCTGTTTTTT.

The genes are TRBV12-3 or TRBV12-4 and TRBJ1-2; TRBD1 might be the D (5 bases). V lost 6 bases to trimming and J lost 8 bases, with 13 bases between them. This CDR3 is 12 amino acids long. CDR3 nucleotides: TGTGCCAGCAGCGGACAACCTTGGGGCTACACCTTC. This sequence encodes CASSGQPWGYTF.

The J gene is TRBJ2-5, the V gene TRBV4-3; the match to TRBD1 covers 8 bases. The germline V gene encodes CDR1 LGHNA and CDR2 YSLEER. This CDR3 has 16 residues. Losses at the gene ends were 2 bases for V and 1 base for J; bases not matched to a gene: 6. The CDR3 spells CASSQYNRGAQETQYF. The CDR3 DNA follows: TGCGCCAGCAGCCAATATAACAGGGGGGCCCAAGAGACCCAGTACTTC.

This clonotype appeared a few times. The chain has TRBV12-3 or TRBV12-4 and TRBJ1-2, with a possible D match to TRBD1 (5 bases). V was shortened by 7 bases and J by 5 bases, with 8 bases between the two germline ends. The CDR3 extends over 11 amino acids. The CDR3 DNA reads TGTGCCAGCACCCAGGGATATGGCTACACCTTC. Amino acids: CASTQGYGYTF.

This clonotype was recorded a few times. The chain carries TRBV10-3 and TRBJ1-6; 7 nucleotides agree with TRBD1. The V and J ends lost 8 bases and 7 bases, in that order; junction bases with no gene match: 5. Germline V gives CDR1 ENHRY, CDR2 SYGVKD. The CDR3 runs to 13 residues. The CDR3 loop is CAISGTANSPLHF. DNA for the CDR3: TGTGCCATCTCGGGGACAGCAAATTCACCCCTCCACTTT.

Many counts were recorded for this clonotype. This chain connects TRBV29-1 to TRBJ2-7; no firm D call. Germline V gene lookup returns CDR1 SQVTM and CDR2 ANQGSEA. V shed 4 bases and J shed 1 base, with 8 bases lying between them. The CDR3 is made up of 12 amino acids. This chain's CDR3 is CSVVDGSYEQYF. The CDR3, as DNA: TGCAGCGTTGTGGACGGATCCTACGAGCAGTACTTC.